The following is a T cell receptor (beta chain) sequence with its context. Antigen unknown. Here immunoSEQ multiplex PCR was the method, and the copy in TCRdb shows in-frame clones only, minus some. Of 150,000 or so clones listed, about four fifths are singletons. This sample was taken from a study of PD-1 blockade in classical Hodgkin lymphoma. Each patient relapsed following autologous stem cell transplantation, and prior brentuximab vedotin exposure differed. V dropped 0 bases and J dropped 1 base, with 4 bases sitting between them. The germline V gene encodes CDR1 SGHTS and CDR2 YDEGEE. The CDR3 is made up of 13 amino acids. The study's findings and limits: Newly diagnosed patients reportedly trailed healthy donors in baseline TCR diversity. Lower baseline TCR diversity marked trial partial responders and progressors.

The receptor was derived from a human donor with classical Hodgkin lymphoma. Sequences were derived from peripheral blood mononuclear cells (PBMCs), sampled before the second cycle of nivolumab. V and J are TRBV5-8 and TRBJ2-5, with D unresolved. The CDR3 DNA follows: TGTGCCAGCAGCTTGGGTAGCCAAGAGACCCAGTACTTC. This gives the protein CASSLGSQETQYF. Based on the CDR3 plus reference TRBV5-8 and TRBJ2-5, the full variable domain is EAGVTQSPTHLIKTRGQQATLRCSPISGHTSVYWYQQALGLGLQFLLWYDEGEERNRGNFPPRFSGRQFPNYSSELNVNALELEDSALYLCASSLGSQETQYFGPGTRLLVL.